A single T cell receptor (beta chain) is shown here with its context. Trimming took 4 bases from V and 7 from J, leaving 15 bases between them. From germline, CDR1 is SGHKS and CDR2 YYEKEE (reference sequence). The CDR3 covers 14 residues. Repertoires were generated with immunoSEQ multiplex PCR, while TCRdb's copy carries only in-frame clones and drops some. The sample holds some 99,000 clones; roughly 94% are singletons and the top ten take more than 0.65%. This sample is part of a study of siplizumab effects on memory and regulatory T cells. The chain carries TRBV5-5 and TRBJ1-3, with D maybe TRBD1 (6 bases). Sequenced material: Tregs sorted from blood. This TCR was sampled from a human donor in good health. The CDR3 sequence: CASSPRTAPNTIYF. The CDR3 bases are TGTGCCAGCAGCCCTCGGACAGCGCCTAACACCATATATTTT.